The entry that follows covers one T cell receptor (beta chain) sequence. The sample belongs to a study of PD-L1 blockade in urothelial cancer. In the study overall: Males with urothelial cancer arising in the bladder constituted most of the roughly 30 patients. Patients had been given 0 to 3 earlier chemotherapy regimens. Blood was tested 3 weeks (second dose) and 6 weeks into treatment. Counts from blood samples showed a median of around 150,000 T cells.

Measured with immunoSEQ multiplex PCR; TCRdb has only the in-frame clones, and not every one. The repertoire holds 100,000 to 150,000 clones, approximately 84% seen once, with 2.5% to 3.5% in the top ten. The time point: pretreatment peripheral blood. This receptor was taken from a man aged 45-60 years with urothelial cancer. This specimen was PBMCs, taken around atezolizumab (anti-PD-L1) treatment.

CDR3 nucleotide sequence: TGTGCCAGCAGCTTAGAAGGCCCGGGACTAGGGACCCAGTACTTC. It yields the protein CASSLEGPGLGTQYF. The rearrangement joins TRBV11-2 to TRBJ2-5; 8 nucleotides agree with TRBD2. The V and J ends lost 0 bases and 7 bases, in that order; junction bases with no gene match: 7. The CDR3 totals 15 residues. The germline V gene encodes CDR1 SGHAT and CDR2 FQNNGV.